A selection of T cell receptor beta chains follows, all from one sample in a study of blood T cell repertoires in COVID-19. Measured with immunoSEQ multiplex PCR; TCRdb has only the in-frame clones, and not every one. The data contain 250,000 to 300,000 clones, nearly 90% of them singletons. The source material was peripheral blood. The receptors derive from a woman aged 25 to 39 with COVID-19, enrolled during active disease. Each CDR3 is given with its conserved first and last residue. A D gene is named only where the DNA matches it firmly.

v_call	cdr3_length	d_call	j_call	cdr3_nt	cdr3_aa
TRBV5-1	13	-	TRBJ1-1	TGCGCCAGCAGCTTGGCCCCCAGCGGAGAAGCTTTCTTT	CASSLAPSGEAFF
TRBV6-2/TRBV6-3	15	-	TRBJ2-3	TGTGCCAGCAGCAGGTCAGCGGGACACACAGATACGCAGTATTTT	CASSRSAGHTDTQYF
TRBV12-3/TRBV12-4	13	TRBD1	TRBJ1-5	TGTGCCAGCAGTCGACAGGGGCTGCTGCCCCAGCATTTT	CASSRQGLLPQHF
TRBV19	16	-	TRBJ2-7	TGTGCCAGTAGCCGCCCCGGGCGCAGGGGTGGCTACGAGCAGTACTTC	CASSRPGRRGGYEQYF
TRBV18	15	-	TRBJ1-3	TGTGCCAGCTCGGGGGCAGCGTTCGGTCGAAACACCATATATTTT	CASSGAAFGRNTIYF
TRBV7-9	14	-	TRBJ2-7	TGTGCCAGCAGCCCCGGGGAGAAGGCCTACGAGCAGTACTTC	CASSPGEKAYEQYF
TRBV30	16	-	TRBJ2-2	TGTGCCTGGAGTGTACGGGGTAGCGGTAACACCGGGGAGCTGTTTTTT	CAWSVRGSGNTGELFF
TRBV27	15	TRBD1	TRBJ2-2	TGTGCCAGCAGACCCGGGACAGAGAACACCGGGGAGCTGTTTTTT	CASRPGTENTGELFF
TRBV5-4	16	TRBD1	TRBJ2-5	TGTGCCAGCAGCGTCAGAGGGGGCGGATTCCAAGAGACCCAGTACTTC	CASSVRGGGFQETQYF
TRBV29-1	12	-	TRBJ2-5	TGCAGTTCCGGGCCGGGAAAAGAGACCCAGTACTTC	CSSGPGKETQYF
TRBV18	13	-	TRBJ2-5	TGTGCCAGCTCACTTTCCCCCCGAGAGACCCAGTACTTC	CASSLSPRETQYF
TRBV9	15	TRBD1	TRBJ2-1	TGTGCCAGCAGCGTAGGACAGGGGATTTACAATGAGCAGTTCTTC	CASSVGQGIYNEQFF
TRBV9	15	TRBD1	TRBJ1-3	TGTGCCAGCAGCGGGAGGACAGGGGCTGGAAACACCATATATTTT	CASSGRTGAGNTIYF
TRBV5-1	14	TRBD1	TRBJ2-5	TGCGCCAGCAGCTTGGCAGGGGGCTCGCAGACCCAGTACTTC	CASSLAGGSQTQYF
TRBV29-1	14	TRBD1	TRBJ1-1	TGCAGCGTTCGAAAACAGGGGGCGACTACTGAAGCTTTCTTT	CSVRKQGATTEAFF
TRBV28	15	TRBD1	TRBJ1-2	TGTGCCAGCAGTTCATGGGACAGGGGGCGGAATGGCTACACCTTC	CASSSWDRGRNGYTF
TRBV2	14	-	TRBJ1-3	TGTGCCAGCAGTGAAGGAACGGGAGGTAACACCATATATTTT	CASSEGTGGNTIYF
TRBV5-6	14	-	TRBJ2-6	TGTGCCAGCAGCTTCGTCTCTGGGGCCAACGTCCTGACTTTC	CASSFVSGANVLTF
TRBV3-1/TRBV3-2	16	-	TRBJ1-1	TGTGCCAGCAGCCAGACGGTGGGGGGGCCGAGCACTGAAGCTTTCTTT	CASSQTVGGPSTEAFF
TRBV7-9	16	-	TRBJ1-1	TGTGCCAGCAGCTTAGCTGGTACCAGGTTGAACACTGAAGCTTTCTTT	CASSLAGTRLNTEAFF